This T cell receptor beta chain came from a study of cytomegalovirus exposure and HLA in healthy donors. Study-level background: An early release of data contained roughly 90 million unique TCRs, which came from HLA-typed donors.

The PCR made use of 60 Vbeta and 13 Jbeta primers. The repertoire was sequenced with immunoSEQ multiplex PCR; TCRdb's copy has only in-frame clones and lacks some. The listing records approximately 140,000 clones. The germline gives CDR1 MNHNS, CDR2 SASEGT. The CDR3 has 15 residues. The V and J ends lost 7 bases and 0 bases respectively, with 15 bases between them. This TCR derives from a woman between 18 and 29 years old in good health and CMV-seronegative. The rearrangement links TRBV6-1 to TRBJ1-1, with D possibly being TRBD1 (6 bases). The sequencing input was PBMCs. The CDR3 coding sequence is TGTGCCAGCAAGGGACAACAGAACCTGAACACTGAAGCTTTCTTT. Its protein is CASKGQQNLNTEAFF.